The clone carrying this TCR beta chain was found once. Its antigen remains unidentified. Using immunoSEQ multiplex PCR, the repertoire was profiled, and TCRdb retains in-frame clones only, with some absent. The sample has 150,000 to 200,000 clones, approximately 90% seen once. The data belong to a study of T cell responses to AZD1222 COVID-19 vaccine. General study points: Repertoire sampling happened only post peak T cell response. Donor demographics were predominantly white British with a female majority; clonal diversity may be underestimated. As reported, nearly half of all spike-specific TCRs target variant regions that are unmutated.

The ends lost 6 bases at V and 2 bases at J; junction bases unmatched: 5. The germline V gene has CDR1 MDHEN and CDR2 SYDVKM. This CDR3 has 14 residues. The sample consisted of peripheral blood, taken on day 0 of AZD1222 vaccination. This TCR came from an adult in good health. The chain has TRBV28 and TRBJ2-5, with TRBD1 identical over 8 bases. The CDR3 protein is CASRSTGGQETQYF. CDR3 coding DNA: TGTGCCAGCAGAAGCACAGGGGGGCAAGAGACCCAGTACTTC. Together with reference TRBV28 and TRBJ2-5, the CDR3 gives the full variable domain: DVKVTQSSRYLVKRTGEKVFLECVQDMDHENMFWYRQDPGLGLRLIYFSYDVKMKEKGDIPEGYSVSREKKERFSLILESASTNQTSMYLCASRSTGGQETQYFGPGTRLLVL.